This TCR beta chain was recorded in a study of T cells expressing NK-cell markers. As for the study in general: HCMV serostatus: most of the eight sequenced donors positive, one negative.

The authors generated TCR beta cDNA through 5'RACE template switching with UMIs. TCRdb re-called the 5' RACE reads and gives one entry per CDR3 protein, without DNA. Its table records about 440,000 distinct CDR3 sequences. Study-wide results and limits: Among CD8+ T cells from about six donors, dominant NKG2C+ clonotypes accounted for about 1.0-7.0%.

On this clonotype itself: What it binds is unknown.

The TCR sequence derives from a woman aged 18 to 75 in good health. The sequenced sample consisted of blood T cells: a sorted CD56 or NKG2C T cell subset, CD4+ or CD8+ T cells, or bulk PBMC T cells (not recorded which).

CDR3 sequence reads: CASSHLGELFF. This chain connects TRBV3-1 to TRBJ2-2. The length of the CDR3 is 11 residues. Germline V gene data show CDR1 as LGHDT and CDR2 as YNNKEL (reference sequence).